The next 32 T cell receptor beta chains were all read from a single sample in a study of CD8 T cells in ankylosing spondylitis. Study results and limitations: A TCR beta motif made of about 8 highly homologous variants seemed typical of ankylosing spondylitis blood.

Their antigens are not known. Each CDR3 protein gets one entry after TCRdb re-called the 5' RACE reads with MiXCR. There are hundreds of thousands of distinct CDR3 sequences in the sample; over 9.5% occur only once, and approximately 0.5% lies in the top ten. Sample: blood, either unsorted or a sorted T cell fraction (not recorded which). Source of these receptors: a male donor with ankylosing spondylitis.

There are a few counts of this clonotype. This chain uses TRBV7-9 with TRBJ2-1, with D possibly TRBD2 on 5 matching bases. V lost 3 bases to trimming and J lost 2 bases, with 11 bases between them. CDR3 length: 15 amino acids. Germline values: CDR1 SEHNR, CDR2 FQNEAQ (reference sequence). Here the CDR3 DNA reads TGTGCCAGCAGCTTGGCCCTCGGGACCTACAATGAGCAGTTCTTC. Translating gives CASSLALGTYNEQFF.

The table lists this clonotype with a few counts. The chain carries TRBV7-8 and TRBJ2-7, with a possible D match to TRBD1 (6 bases). In germline, CDR1 is SGHVS, CDR2 FQNEAQ. This CDR3 is 14 amino acids long. V lost 6 bases to trimming and J lost 0 bases, with 12 bases between them. CDR3 protein: CASRMGHSSYEQYF. The DNA of the CDR3 is TGTGCCAGCAGAATGGGACATAGCTCCTACGAGCAGTACTTC. The full variable domain, its missing parts supplied by reference TRBV7-8 and TRBJ2-7, is GAGVSQSPRYKVAKRGQDVALRCDPISGHVSLFWYQQALGQGPEFLTYFQNEAQLDKSGLPSDRFFAERPEGSVSTLKIQRTQQEDSAVYLCASRMGHSSYEQYFGPGTRLTVT.

The sample holds a few counts of this clonotype. The chain carries TRBV5-1 and TRBJ1-4, with a possible D match to TRBD1 (5 bases). Trimming removed 4 bases from V and 3 bases from J, with 16 bases in between. This CDR3 has 16 amino acids. Germline V gene lookup returns CDR1 SGHRS and CDR2 YFSETQ. CDR3 DNA: TGCGCCAGCAGCGGCGGACAAGGTCCCTCTAATGAAAAACTGTTTTTT. It translates to CASSGGQGPSNEKLFF.

The J gene is TRBJ2-2, the V gene TRBV5-1; 9 bases map to TRBD1. Germline V lookup: CDR1 SGHRS, CDR2 YFSETQ. CDR3 length equals 16 residues. V was pared by 4 bases and J by 0 bases, with 4 bases of the junction left unmatched. The CDR3 reads CASSPTGGANTGELFF. CDR3 nucleotides: TGCGCCAGCAGCCCGACAGGGGGTGCGAACACCGGGGAGCTGTTTTTT.

This clonotype was seen only a few times. V and J are TRBV7-9 and TRBJ2-7, with 9 bases fitting TRBD1. Germline V gives CDR1 SEHNR, CDR2 FQNEAQ (reference sequence). The CDR3 runs to 14 residues. V lost 0 bases to trimming and J lost 6 bases; unmatched junction nucleotides: 3. CDR3 in DNA: TGTGCCAGCAGCTTAGCCGGGACAGGGAGCGAGCAGTACTTC. Amino acids: CASSLAGTGSEQYF.

There are a few counts of this clonotype. The rearrangement links TRBV5-1 to TRBJ2-1; 9 positions agree with TRBD2. The CDR3 covers 16 residues. Germline CDR1 reads SGHRS; CDR2 reads YFSETQ. Trimming took 4 bases from V and 6 from J; bases not matched to a gene: 11. CDR3 loop: CASSPLTSGRVNEQFF. The CDR3 region has the DNA TGCGCCAGCAGCCCCCTGACTAGCGGCAGGGTCAATGAGCAGTTCTTC.

In this sample, this clonotype turned up a few times. V usage is TRBV15 and J usage is TRBJ1-4, with D possibly matching TRBD1 (5 bases). The germline V and J ends were trimmed by 1 base and 6 bases, with 9 bases remaining between them. The CDR3 sequence is 14 residues long. In germline, CDR1 is LNHNV, CDR2 YYDKDF (reference sequence). The CDR3 nucleotides read TGTGCCACCAGCAGAGGGGCAGGGTATGAAAAACTGTTTTTT. Translated, it gives CATSRGAGYEKLFF.

In its sample, this clonotype was seen a few times. The rearrangement uses TRBV6-9 and TRBJ2-7; unclear D gene. The V end lost 9 bases, the J end lost 5 bases, and 8 bases lay between the germline ends. Germline CDR1 and CDR2: MNHGY and SVAAGI. This CDR3 has 10 residues. CDR3 sequence (DNA): TGTGCCAGAGAAGGTCACGAGCAGTACTTC. Protein product: CAREGHEQYF.

This clonotype is judged medium-sized. The V gene is TRBV29-1, the J gene TRBJ1-1; possible D gene TRBD1, 5 bases. CDR1 SQVTM and CDR2 ANQGSEA come from the germline V gene. V dropped 7 bases and J dropped 1 base, with 13 bases sitting between them. This CDR3 is built from 13 residues. DNA for the CDR3: TGCAGCGCTTCCGAGGGGACGAACACTGAAGCTTTCTTT. Protein: CSASEGTNTEAFF.

The rearrangement joins TRBV7-9 to TRBJ1-5, with 10 nucleotides matching TRBD1. This CDR3 comprises 15 residues. Germline assignment: CDR1 SEHNR and CDR2 FQNEAQ (reference sequence). Trimming at V came to 5 bases and at J to 6 bases, leaving 7 bases not matched to a gene. CDR3 loop: CASSRTGGLGQPQHF. The CDR3 DNA reads as TGTGCCAGCAGCCGGACAGGGGGATTGGGTCAGCCCCAGCATTTT.

There are a few counts of this clonotype. CDR3: CATKGTSGTGSYNEQFF. The CDR3 region has the DNA TGTGCCACCAAGGGGACTAGCGGGACGGGTTCCTACAATGAGCAGTTCTTC. V gene TRBV24-1 combines with J gene TRBJ2-1; 13 positions match TRBD2. Germline assignment: CDR1 KGHDR and CDR2 SFDVKD. Trimming cost V 8 bases and J 1 base; bases outside gene matches: 7. The CDR3 covers 17 residues.

The J gene is TRBJ1-1, the V gene TRBV6-5; D remains unclear. The germline gives CDR1 MNHEY, CDR2 SVGAGI. The CDR3 runs 15 residues. Trimming shortened V by 0 bases and J by 0 bases, and 8 bases separated the two germline ends. CDR3 sequence (DNA): TGTGCCAGCAGTTACTCGGCAGGCATGAACACTGAAGCTTTCTTT. This sequence encodes CASSYSAGMNTEAFF.

The table lists this clonotype with a few counts. The J gene is TRBJ2-3, the V gene TRBV5-1; D not resolved. V lost 4 bases, J lost 4 bases, and 10 bases lay in between. CDR3 size: 13 residues. The V gene's germline CDR1 is SGHRS and CDR2 YFSETQ. Written as DNA, the CDR3 is TGCGCCAGCAGCGCATCGTATCCAGATACGCAGTATTTT. Encoded protein: CASSASYPDTQYF. Based on the CDR3 plus reference TRBV5-1 and TRBJ2-3, the full variable domain is KAGVTQTPRYLIKTRGQQVTLSCSPISGHRSVSWYQQTPGQGLQFLFEYFSETQRNKGNFPGRFSGRQFSNSRSEMNVSTLELGDSALYLCASSASYPDTQYFGPGTRLTVL.

V gene TRBV6-2 or TRBV6-3 combines with J gene TRBJ1-5, with D possibly being TRBD1 (5 bases). The CDR3 has 14 amino acids. Germline assignment: CDR1 MNHEY and CDR2 SVGEGT. V lost 6 bases and J lost 5, with 14 bases in between. DNA for the CDR3: TGTGCCAGCAGCCCGGGGGGTCTCTATCAGCCCCAGCATTTT. Translation: CASSPGGLYQPQHF.

The chain is built from TRBV29-1 and TRBJ1-1; D is ambiguous. This CDR3 is 13 amino acids long. Trimming stripped 6 bases from V and 2 bases from J, with 13 bases between. Germline values: CDR1 SQVTM, CDR2 ANQGSEA. The CDR3: CSVAWRENTEAFF. The CDR3 DNA follows: TGCAGCGTGGCCTGGAGGGAAAACACTGAAGCTTTCTTT.

This clonotype showed up just a few times. This chain joins TRBV18 and TRBJ1-2, with D maybe TRBD1 (5 bases). This CDR3 has 16 residues. Between the trimmed V and J ends, which lost 2 bases and 0 bases, there was a span of 13 bases. The germline V gene has CDR1 KGHSH and CDR2 LQKENI. The CDR3 coding sequence is TGTGCCAGCTCACCATTGGGAGGGGCCGCTAACTATGGCTACACCTTC. Its protein is CASSPLGGAANYGYTF.

The V call is TRBV6-1, the J call TRBJ1-2; no clear D gene. The CDR3 covers 17 residues. V lost 0 bases, J lost 0 bases, and 14 bases lay in between. Germline CDR1 and CDR2: MNHNS and SASEGT. CDR3 sequence reads: CASSEALISFSNYGYTF. CDR3 bases: TGTGCCAGCAGTGAAGCGCTAATCAGCTTTTCTAACTATGGCTACACCTTC.

This clonotype was recorded a few times. The chain couples TRBV28 to TRBJ2-1; possible D gene TRBD2, 6 bases. The ends were cut back, 4 bases at V and 0 bases at J, with 13 bases in the middle. The CDR3 loop spans 16 amino acids. Germline CDR1 and CDR2: MDHEN and SYDVKM. The CDR3 loop reads CASSSSAGNSYNEQFF. CDR3 in DNA: TGTGCCAGCAGTTCCTCCGCGGGGAACTCCTACAATGAGCAGTTCTTC.

Details on this clonotype: A single base separates this from a much larger clone, so it may be a read error. V usage is TRBV12-3 or TRBV12-4 and J usage is TRBJ1-2; D gene ambiguous. The V and J ends lost 7 bases and 7 bases respectively, with 10 bases between them. CDR3 size: 11 residues. The CDR3 DNA follows: TGTGCCAGCACACGATCCTCTGGCTACACCTTC. Its protein product is CASTRSSGYTF.

This clonotype was seen only a few times. The chain couples TRBV2 to TRBJ1-5, with a possible D match to TRBD1 (5 bases). This CDR3 region has 14 residues. Trimming shortened V by 8 bases and J by 3 bases, and 14 bases separated the two germline ends. The germline gives CDR1 SNHLY, CDR2 FYNNEI. Here the CDR3 reads CASSGAQLNQPQHF. DNA of the CDR3: TGTGCCAGCTCCGGGGCCCAGCTCAATCAGCCCCAGCATTTT.

V is TRBV28 and J is TRBJ2-1; D is unresolved. Germline V CDR1 and CDR2: MDHEN, SYDVKM. V gave up 3 bases and J gave up 3 bases, with 12 bases separating them. The length of the CDR3 is 15 residues. CDR3 nucleotides: TGTGCCAGCAGTTTGGGTAGGCTTCGCTACAATGAGCAGTTCTTC. Translation: CASSLGRLRYNEQFF.

This chain connects TRBV7-2 to TRBJ2-1; 9 positions match TRBD1. Germline V gene lookup returns CDR1 SGHTA and CDR2 FQGNSA. V lost 5 bases to trimming and J lost 6 bases; unmatched junction nucleotides: 11. This CDR3 comprises 16 residues. The CDR3 here is CASSPQGTGFSNEQFF. CDR3 DNA sequence: TGTGCCAGCAGCCCACAGGGGACAGGGTTTTCCAATGAGCAGTTCTTC.

This clonotype was recorded a few times. The genes are TRBV5-1 and TRBJ2-1, with D perhaps TRBD1 or TRBD2 (5 bases each). The CDR3 runs 15 residues. V gave up 2 bases and J gave up 2 bases, with 11 bases separating them. CDR1 and CDR2 from the germline V gene are SGHRS and YFSETQ. In DNA form, the CDR3 reads TGCGCCAGCAGCTTCGATGGGGGAGCCTACAATGAGCAGTTCTTC. Translating it yields CASSFDGGAYNEQFF.

This clonotype was recorded a few times. This rearrangement joins TRBV20-1 to TRBJ2-1, with 14 bases lining up with TRBD2. This CDR3 is built from 16 residues. J gave up 9 bases and V 0 bases, and 7 bases lay outside the gene matches. Germline values: CDR1 DFQATT, CDR2 SNEGSKA (reference sequence). In DNA, the CDR3 is TGCAGTGCTAGAGACTCCGGACTAGCGGGAGGCGGTGAGCAGTTCTTC. This encodes CSARDSGLAGGGEQFF.

Many counts were recorded for this clonotype. The rearrangement links TRBV6-2 or TRBV6-3 to TRBJ2-2; TRBD2 matches 9 bases. J was trimmed by 7 bases and V by 5 bases; bases with no gene match: 20. Germline values: CDR1 MNHEY, CDR2 SVGEGT. The CDR3 is made up of 19 amino acids. CDR3 nucleotides: TGTGCCAGCAGTCCGCGATTTCAGACTAGCGGTGCTTTTGTCGGGGAGCTGTTTTTT. Protein: CASSPRFQTSGAFVGELFF.

The rearrangement joins TRBV20-1 to TRBJ2-1; D is unclear. Germline V gene data show CDR1 as DFQATT and CDR2 as SNEGSKA (reference sequence). V was cut by 6 bases and J by 6 bases, with 18 bases left in between. The CDR3 is made up of 14 amino acids. This CDR3 reads CSAGTHLLGNEQFF. CDR3 DNA: TGCAGTGCCGGTACTCACCTACTCGGCAATGAGCAGTTCTTC.

CDR3 sequence: CASTLGTGNGYTF. CDR3 nucleotides: TGTGCCAGCACCCTCGGGACAGGGAATGGCTACACCTTC. The chain combines TRBV6-1 with TRBJ1-2; TRBD1 aligns across 9 bases. Per the germline V gene, CDR1 is MNHNS and CDR2 is SASEGT. This CDR3 contains 13 residues. After removal of 7 bases from V and 6 bases from J, the junction contained 6 bases not matched to a gene.

This clonotype was detected ten times or more. V is TRBV20-1 and J is TRBJ2-4; D unclear. There are 14 residues in the CDR3. Germline CDR1 DFQATT, CDR2 SNEGSKA (reference sequence). Trimming shortened V by 6 bases and J by 0 bases, and 12 bases separated the two germline ends. CDR3 sequence (DNA): TGCAGTGCCAGACGTGGTACAGCCAAAAACATTCAGTACTTC. Translation gives CSARRGTAKNIQYF.

There are a few counts of this clonotype. V gene TRBV20-1 combines with J gene TRBJ1-1; D unresolved. CDR3 size: 12 residues. CDR1 and CDR2 (germline): DFQATT, SNEGSKA (reference sequence). Trimming shortened V by 5 bases and J by 6 bases, and 13 bases separated the two germline ends. The CDR3 coding sequence is TGCAGTGCTTCAGACGGCGGGGCTGAAGCTTTCTTT. Its protein is CSASDGGAEAFF.

Many counts were recorded for this clonotype. The chain uses TRBV29-1 and TRBJ2-2; TRBD2 agrees at 8 bases. The V gene end was trimmed by 6 bases and the J gene end by 6 bases; junction bases not matched to a gene: 9. The CDR3 loop spans 14 amino acids. The germline V gene has CDR1 SQVTM and CDR2 ANQGSEA. CDR3 bases: TGCAGCGTGGGTAGGGCGGGAGGACCCGGGGAGCTGTTTTTT. Amino acids: CSVGRAGGPGELFF.

The table lists this clonotype with a few counts. This chain joins TRBV9 and TRBJ2-1, with a tentative D call TRBD2 (5 bases). Germline loops: CDR1 SGDLS, CDR2 YYNGEE. V was shortened by 4 bases and J by 7 bases, with 15 bases between the two germline ends. CDR3 length: 14 amino acids. The CDR3: CASSSQIGGNEQFF. The DNA of the CDR3 is TGTGCCAGCAGCTCACAGATAGGAGGTAATGAGCAGTTCTTC.

This clonotype occurred a few times. This rearrangement joins TRBV4-2 to TRBJ2-5; unclear D gene. Germline loops: CDR1 LGHNA, CDR2 YNFKEQ. V was pared by 0 bases and J by 8 bases, with 10 bases between. This CDR3 spans 13 amino acids. The CDR3 sequence: CASSQDAPTTQYF. The DNA for the CDR3 is TGTGCCAGCAGCCAAGATGCTCCGACAACCCAGTACTTC.